Included here is one T cell receptor (beta chain) sequence, with context. Antigen: not known. Original analysis: Patients' Tregs yielded about 5.65x10^4 distinct TCRbeta sequences; donors' 9.56x10^4. Generated by immunoSEQ multiplex PCR, the TCRdb table keeps only in-frame clones and is missing some. From that table come the V and J calls and clone size; the DNA was used to work out D and trimming. The table lists about 22,000 clones, about nine tenths of them singletons. CDR1 and CDR2 from the germline V gene are SGHTA and FQGNSA. The V end lost 3 bases, the J end lost 5 bases, and 14 bases lay between the germline ends. The CDR3 has 14 residues. These data belong to a study of B cell selection in AIRE deficiency. Findings and caveats of the study: Shared Treg sequences had shorter CDR3s, biased toward rearrangements with few non-templated insertions.

Sorted regulatory T cells were CD4-positive, CD25-high and CD127-low or negative. This rearrangement joins TRBV7-2 to TRBJ2-7; D call uncertain. Sequences were obtained from CD4+CD25+ Tregs sorted from PBMCs. The receptor comes from a human donor in good health. CDR3 protein: CASSLQRSSNEQYF. DNA for the CDR3: TGTGCCAGCAGCTTGCAGCGTAGCAGTAACGAGCAGTACTTC.